This T cell receptor beta chain derives from a study of CD4+ T cells in melanoma. Study observations and caveats: Reportedly, melanoma neoantigen-specific CD4+ T cells showed varied differentiation states. A reported correlation linked neoantigen-specific CD4+ T cells to CD8+, macrophage and B cell function.

This clone was found a few times. Its specificity is not known. Per the germline V gene, CDR1 is SGHRS and CDR2 is YFSETQ. There are 15 residues in the CDR3. Trimming cost V 0 bases and J 6 bases, with 13 bases left between them. Sequencing was performed with immunoSEQ multiplex PCR; in TCRdb, only in-frame clones are kept and a portion is missing. The sample contains roughly 10,000 clones, roughly two thirds of which appear only once. The sample taken for sequencing was cells from a culture (not recorded whether cultured in vitro). The TCR originated in a human donor with melanoma. This chain connects TRBV5-1 to TRBJ2-1; D is possibly TRBD2 (6 bases). The CDR3 loop is CASSLDRGGVNEQFF. CDR3 bases: TGCGCCAGCAGCTTGGACCGGGGAGGAGTCAATGAGCAGTTCTTC.